This TCR beta chain derives from a study of T cell changes during pregnancy in multiple sclerosis. This CDR3 has 14 amino acids. Trimming left V 0 bases short and J 6 bases short, with 13 bases between. Germline values: CDR1 SGHNT, CDR2 YYREEE (reference sequence). This table comes from immunoSEQ multiplex PCR, and its TCRdb copy is limited to in-frame clones, with some not included. The sample records about 36,000 clones, around 90% being singletons. This chain joins TRBV5-4 and TRBJ2-7; D perhaps matches TRBD2 (5 bases). This TCR came from a female donor with multiple sclerosis, enrolled in a pregnancy study. This specimen was CD4+ T cells from peripheral blood mononuclear cells, taken in the first trimester of pregnancy. CDR3 in DNA: TGTGCCAGCAGCTTGGAGGTGGGAGAAGGCGAGCAGTACTTC. Protein sequence: CASSLEVGEGEQYF.